This T cell receptor (beta chain) originates from a study of regulatory T cells in long-lasting Graves disease (dated by TCRdb to the early 2020s). Regarding the complete study: Persistent Graves' disease was defined as persistently positive TSH receptor autoantibodies together with antithyroid drug treatment for over 5 years. Patients with persistent Graves' disease were compared with patients with newly diagnosed Graves' disease using TCR sequencing and RNA sequencing of peripheral blood. The study took place in China and was registered as a clinical trial. A total of 33 samples were covered by TCR sequencing, comprising some 13 persistent and approximately 20 newly diagnosed Graves' disease patients. On average, persistent Graves' disease patients in the clinical cohort had been on antithyroid drugs for about 10.3 years.

Library preparation was by multiplex PCR. Sequencer: Illumina HiSeq 4000. To build TCR beta libraries, CDR3 regions were amplified by Arm-PCR using iRepertoire HTBI primers. Before sequencing, the PCR products underwent gel purification. In the source study's methods: A total of 62 TRBV and 14 TRBJ segments were identified across samples and were used for gene usage analysis of CDR3 amino acid clonotypes. COPE and FqMerger were used to merge filtered high-quality paired reads into contigs. BLAST was used to align contigs to the IMGT TRBV, TRBD and TRBJ reference genes, and CDR3 was defined following IMGT. Highly expanded clones were defined as clonotypes with a frequency above 0.1%. Repertoire diversity was measured by Shannon entropy, and V-J evenness by the Gini coefficient. A clonotype found in more than one individual was treated as public. TCRdb passed the public sequencing reads through fastp at Q25 and MiXCR, retaining productive beta sequences. Each CDR3 protein gets just one entry, which takes the most common genes and DNA from the rows behind it. These V and J calls derive from TCRdb rather than the authors' analysis. Present in this sample are 300,000 to 500,000 distinct CDR3 sequences, 20% of which were seen just once. In total, the top ten clones hold about 20% of the sample.

The meaning of the sample's time point label: persistent/refractory GD, antithyroid drugs over 5 years with positive TRAb. For both TCR sequencing and RNA sequencing, RNA was extracted from PBMCs using TRIzol. The diagnosis of Graves' disease followed American Thyroid Association guidelines. Recruitment of patients was carried out at an endocrinology department in Xi'an, China. From each patient, approximately 10 milliliters of peripheral blood was collected into an EDTA anticoagulant tube. Ficoll Paque Plus density gradient separation was used to isolate PBMCs, and no additional T cell sorting was done. An Agilent 2100 Bioanalyzer and agarose gel were used to check RNA quality, and a NanoDrop 2000 was used to measure RNA concentration. CDR1 and CDR2 are drawn from the germline V gene (reference sequence): DFQATT, SNEGSKA. CDR3 length: 14 amino acids, cysteine to phenylalanine. The only DNA kept is the CDR3, 42 bases in frame from the first base. The V end loses 4 bases and the J end loses 3 bases, and a stretch of 16 bases separates them.

What the research found in general, with its limitations: Compared with newly diagnosed patients, persistent Graves' disease patients had lower TCR Shannon entropy and fewer highly expanded clones, which suggests clonal expansion. TRBV28, TRBJ1-2 and TRBJ2-5 were preferentially used in persistent disease, while TRBV20-1 and TRBJ2-1 were favored in newly diagnosed disease. The small sample size was acknowledged by the authors as a limitation that may reduce accuracy. Persistent patients shared more public clonotypes among themselves (around 2,700) than newly diagnosed patients did (over 900). The study examined only peripheral blood because the primary lesion, thyroid tissue, could not be accessed. Sequencing and analysis were limited to the TCR beta chain.

As regards this clonotype: This receptor's antigen is unknown. The input lacks base qualities; no much larger clone sits a single base away.

Recombination linked TRBV20-1 to TRBJ2-7; a tentative D call is TRBD1 (5 bases match). This sequence was found in a female donor with Graves disease. The sample consisted of peripheral blood mononuclear cells (PBMCs), taken when the disease was refractory, from a patient treated with antithyroid drugs. This receptor has the CDR3 CSATSPTVIYEQYF. The nucleotides read TGCAGTGCTACTTCCCCGACAGTAATCTACGAGCAGTACTTC.